These 12 T cell receptor beta chains share one sample of origin, sequenced in a study of blood T cells in healthy people across ages. Primers used in a second PCR of about 6 to 12 cycles were a sample-barcoded 5' primer and a J-beta primer mix. TCRdb used MiXCR to reprocess the 5' RACE reads, holding one entry per CDR3 protein. The sample lists about 1 million distinct CDR3 sequences; less than 25% were seen once. The data also belong to a second study, concerning T cells of mothers and their children.

Input material: blood. All receptors derive from a girl aged 2 to 9 in good health.

With regard to this clonotype: The junction shows a germline mismatch at one end, possibly a read error. The V gene is TRBV4-3, the J gene TRBJ2-5, with D possibly being TRBD2 (6 bases). CDR3 length: 15 residues. The germline V gene has CDR1 LGHNA and CDR2 YSLEER. The chain's CDR3 is CASGQEIADQETQYF. In nucleotides, the CDR3 is TGCGCCAGCGGCCAAGAGATAGCGGACCAAGAGACCCAGTACTTC.

This clonotype was detected a few times. The chain carries TRBV4-1 and TRBJ2-1, with D possibly matching TRBD1 (5 bases). The V end was cut by 1 base, the J end by 1 base, with 8 bases between. CDR1 and CDR2 from the germline V gene are MGHRA and YSYEKL. This CDR3 has 15 residues. The CDR3 sequence is CASSQVAGSYNEQFF. The CDR3 coding sequence is TGCGCCAGCAGCCAAGTTGCAGGGTCCTACAATGAGCAGTTCTTC.

The chain couples TRBV29-1 to TRBJ1-6; TRBD1 matches at 8 bases. CDR3 length: 14 residues. Germline-derived CDR1 and CDR2 are SQVTM and ANQGSEA. After removal of 6 bases from V and 2 bases from J, the junction contained 3 bases not matched to a gene. CDR3 sequence (DNA): TGCAGCGTAAGACAGGGGACCTATAATTCACCCCTCCACTTT. It encodes CSVRQGTYNSPLHF.

This clonotype was observed a few times. This chain connects TRBV29-1 to TRBJ2-3, with a possible D match to TRBD2 (5 bases). The germline V gene encodes CDR1 SQVTM and CDR2 ANQGSEA. V was shortened by 3 bases and J by 0 bases, with 7 bases between the two germline ends. The length of the CDR3 is 13 residues. The CDR3 here is CSVDGNSTDTQYF. CDR3 bases: TGCAGCGTTGACGGGAATAGCACAGATACGCAGTATTTT.

The chain couples TRBV7-2 to TRBJ1-6; D gene unclear. V was cut by 3 bases and J by 10 bases, with 13 bases left in between. The CDR3 length is 14 residues. The germline V gene encodes CDR1 SGHTA and CDR2 FQGNSA. CDR3 DNA sequence: TGTGCCAGCAGCTTTACCGGGTCGGGGTCACCCCTCCACTTT. Its translation: CASSFTGSGSPLHF. Using reference TRBV7-2 and TRBJ1-6 for the parts outside the CDR3, the full variable domain is GAGVSQSPSNKVTEKGKDVELRCDPISGHTALYWYRQSLGQGLEFLIYFQGNSAPDKSGLPSDRFSAERTGGSVSTLTIQRTQQEDSAVYLCASSFTGSGSPLHFGNGTRLTVT.

This clonotype was counted only a few times. The V and J genes are TRBV20-1 and TRBJ2-5; D gene unclear. The J call may not be correct, given that the DNA end is closer to TRBJ2-1. The CDR3 runs 12 residues. The germline V gene has CDR1 DFQATT and CDR2 SNEGSKA (reference sequence). The chain's CDR3 is CSAREDGDEQFF. The CDR3 nucleotides read TGCAGTGCTAGAGAGGACGGCGATGAGCAGTTCTTC.

The genes are TRBV20-1 and TRBJ2-7; 9 bases match TRBD2. CDR1 DFQATT and CDR2 SNEGSKA come from the germline V gene (reference sequence). The CDR3 covers 17 residues. Unmatched junction bases numbered 13, after V lost 0 bases and J lost 4 bases. The CDR3 coding sequence is TGCAGTGCTAGAGATGGAGCTGGGCGGGAGGGCGGATACGAGCAGTACTTC. This gives the protein CSARDGAGREGGYEQYF.

This chain connects TRBV4-1 to TRBJ1-1, with D perhaps TRBD1 (5 bases). V shed 3 bases and J shed 0 bases, with 11 bases lying between them. The germline V gene has CDR1 MGHRA and CDR2 YSYEKL. The CDR3 covers 15 residues. CDR3 nucleotide sequence: TGCGCCAGCAGCCATGGGAGACAGATGAACACTGAAGCTTTCTTT. Translating gives CASSHGRQMNTEAFF.

The chain joins TRBV6-5 to TRBJ1-2; D possibly corresponds to TRBD1 (5 bases). Germline V gives CDR1 MNHEY, CDR2 SVGAGI. With 2 bases removed from V and 4 bases from J, the gap between germline ends came to 14 bases. CDR3 size: 15 residues. CDR3 bases: TGTGCCAGCAGTTACGGGGAAAGAAGGGGCTATGGCTACACCTTC. Amino acid sequence: CASSYGERRGYGYTF.

The table lists this clonotype with a few counts. The chain uses TRBV12-3 or TRBV12-4 and TRBJ2-1; TRBD2 might be the D (5 bases). The J call may be faulty, since TRBJ2-7 better matches the DNA end. This CDR3 contains 15 residues. Here the CDR3 reads CASSLSAGNSYEQYF. The DNA for the CDR3 is TGTGCCAGCAGTTTGTCGGCGGGTAACTCCTACGAGCAGTACTTC.

The rearrangement links TRBV5-8 to TRBJ2-7; D is undetermined. V lost 0 bases and J lost 2, with 9 bases in between. CDR3 size: 14 residues. Germline lookup yields CDR1 SGHTS and CDR2 YDEGEE. The CDR3 bases are TGTGCCAGCAGCTTGGATGGGCAGGCCTACGAGCAGTACTTC. Protein sequence: CASSLDGQAYEQYF.

This clonotype was recorded a few times. The V gene is TRBV6-5, the J gene TRBJ2-3, with D tentatively TRBD1 or TRBD2 (6 bases each). V was clipped by 0 bases and J by 2 bases, with 12 bases between them. Germline CDR1 is MNHEY and CDR2 is SVGAGI. This CDR3 is 16 amino acids long. Written as DNA, the CDR3 is TGTGCCAGCAGTTACTCGCAGGGGACTGTCACAGATACGCAGTATTTT. Its protein product is CASSYSQGTVTDTQYF.